This T cell receptor (beta chain) originates from a study of cytomegalovirus exposure and HLA in healthy donors. Study results and caveats: Later work found most CMV-associated TCR beta chains apparently HLA-restricted.

PCR amplification relied on 60 Vbeta primers (plus 13 Jbeta primers). Produced via immunoSEQ multiplex PCR; TCRdb's table is partial and in-frame only. The sample shows roughly 150,000 clones, about 74% of them seen only once. J was trimmed by 8 bases and V by 9 bases; bases with no gene match: 12. This CDR3 comprises 15 residues. Germline assignment: CDR1 PRHDT and CDR2 FYEKMQ (reference sequence). In regard to this clone: The antigen remains unidentified.

The V and J genes are TRBV13 and TRBJ2-1; 11 bases align to TRBD2. The clonotype originates from a male donor in good health and CMV-seronegative. Sequenced sample: PBMCs. The CDR3 DNA reads TGTGCCAGTACTACCAGACTAGCGGGAAGCTATGAGCAGTTCTTC. It codes for CASTTRLAGSYEQFF.